Listed below are T cell receptor beta chains from one sample, sequenced in a study of response to subunit inactivated influenza vaccine. TCRdb reanalysed the RT-PCR reads using MiXCR and keeps one entry per CDR3 protein. The sample comprises 750,000 to 850,000 distinct CDR3 sequences, roughly 20% of which are singletons, and approximately 11% rests with the top ten. Specimen: PBMCs from blood, collected 5 to 6 days after vaccination. Every receptor here comes from a man aged 45 to 65 who received an inactivated influenza vaccine. CDR3s include the opening cysteine and the closing phenylalanine or tryptophan. The D gene is left open where the match is weak. Rows may omit the clone size; those that give it use once, few, many or a size class.

J gene: TRBJ1-1; V gene: TRBV6-1; CDR3 length: 15; D gene: -; clone size: -; CDR3 protein: CASSMPTDMNTEAFF; CDR3 DNA: TGTGCCAGCAGTATGCCGACAGATATGAACACTGAAGCTTTCTTT
J gene: TRBJ2-1; V gene: TRBV20-1; CDR3 length: 14; D gene: -; clone size: -; CDR3 protein: CSARTDRSYNEQFF; CDR3 DNA: TGCAGTGCTAGAACTGACAGATCCTACAATGAGCAGTTCTTC
J gene: TRBJ1-4; V gene: TRBV5-1; CDR3 length: 16; D gene: -; clone size: few; CDR3 protein: CASSLRVASTNEKLFF; CDR3 DNA: TGCGCCAGCAGCCTCAGGGTGGCGTCAACTAATGAAAAACTGTTTTTT
J gene: TRBJ2-3; V gene: TRBV20-1; CDR3 length: 15; D gene: TRBD2; clone size: few; CDR3 protein: CSAAGTSGRVDTQYF; CDR3 DNA: TGCAGTGCTGCCGGGACTAGCGGGAGAGTTGATACGCAGTATTTT
J gene: TRBJ1-6; V gene: TRBV20-1; CDR3 length: 17; D gene: -; clone size: -; CDR3 protein: CSARDRGRATDNSPLHF; CDR3 DNA: TGCAGTGCTAGAGATAGGGGTCGGGCCACGGATAATTCACCCCTCCACTTT
J gene: TRBJ2-5; V gene: TRBV7-9; CDR3 length: 16; D gene: TRBD2; clone size: few; CDR3 protein: CASSFILAGGLETQYF; CDR3 DNA: TGTGCCAGCAGCTTCATACTAGCGGGGGGGCTTGAGACCCAGTACTTC
J gene: TRBJ2-1; V gene: TRBV7-6; CDR3 length: 19; D gene: -; clone size: -; CDR3 protein: CASSFARDRVSGMENEQFF; CDR3 DNA: TGTGCCAGCAGCTTCGCCCGGGACAGGGTTAGCGGGATGGAAAATGAGCAGTTCTTC
J gene: TRBJ1-1; V gene: TRBV7-9; CDR3 length: 12; D gene: -; clone size: many; CDR3 protein: CATEAGDTEAFF; CDR3 DNA: TGTGCCACCGAAGCAGGAGACACTGAAGCTTTCTTT
J gene: TRBJ1-3; V gene: TRBV20-1; CDR3 length: 14; D gene: -; clone size: -; CDR3 protein: CSASRLLGGNTIYF; CDR3 DNA: TGCAGTGCTAGTAGGCTCCTGGGAGGAAACACCATATATTTT
J gene: TRBJ1-4; V gene: TRBV20-1; CDR3 length: 11; D gene: -; clone size: -; CDR3 protein: CSARGEEKLFF; CDR3 DNA: TGCAGTGCTAGAGGGGAGGAAAAACTGTTTTTT
J gene: TRBJ1-5; V gene: TRBV7-9; CDR3 length: 12; D gene: -; clone size: many; CDR3 protein: CASSIGGQPQHF; CDR3 DNA: TGTGCCAGCAGCATCGGGGGTCAGCCCCAGCATTTT
J gene: TRBJ2-7; V gene: TRBV20-1; CDR3 length: 14; D gene: -; clone size: -; CDR3 protein: CSASKAAEGIGQYF; CDR3 DNA: TGCAGTGCTAGCAAAGCGGCGGAAGGGATCGGGCAGTACTTC
J gene: TRBJ2-5; V gene: TRBV7-2; CDR3 length: 15; D gene: TRBD2; clone size: many; CDR3 protein: CASSPRISGRETQYF; CDR3 DNA: TGTGCCAGCAGCCCCCGTATTAGCGGGAGAGAGACCCAGTACTTC
J gene: TRBJ2-3; V gene: TRBV18; CDR3 length: 16; D gene: TRBD1; clone size: -; CDR3 protein: CASSPRTHRGTDTQYF; CDR3 DNA: TGTGCCAGCTCACCACGAACACACAGGGGAACAGATACGCAGTATTTT
J gene: TRBJ2-1; V gene: TRBV4-2; CDR3 length: 17; D gene: -; clone size: -; CDR3 protein: CASSQSRGLSGGDEQFF; CDR3 DNA: TGTGCCAGCAGCCAGTCCAGAGGCCTTAGCGGCGGGGATGAGCAGTTCTTC
J gene: TRBJ2-7; V gene: TRBV14; CDR3 length: 14; D gene: TRBD1; clone size: -; CDR3 protein: CASSQLGGTYEQYF; CDR3 DNA: TGTGCCAGCAGCCAATTAGGGGGCACCTACGAGCAGTACTTC
J gene: TRBJ2-2; V gene: TRBV12-3/TRBV12-4; CDR3 length: 16; D gene: -; clone size: -; CDR3 protein: CASRKPGPWNTGELFF; CDR3 DNA: TGTGCCAGCCGCAAACCCGGACCGTGGAACACCGGGGAGCTGTTTTTT
J gene: TRBJ2-1; V gene: TRBV28; CDR3 length: 13; D gene: -; clone size: few; CDR3 protein: CASSFREYNEQFF; CDR3 DNA: TGTGCCAGCAGTTTTCGGGAGTACAATGAGCAGTTCTTC
J gene: TRBJ2-1; V gene: TRBV7-9; CDR3 length: 13; D gene: TRBD2; clone size: -; CDR3 protein: CASSLGGLVEQFF; CDR3 DNA: TGTGCCAGCAGCTTGGGGGGGTTGGTTGAGCAGTTCTTC
J gene: TRBJ1-2; V gene: TRBV12-3/TRBV12-4; CDR3 length: 14; D gene: TRBD1; clone size: -; CDR3 protein: CASSPGQGYYGYTF; CDR3 DNA: TGTGCCAGCAGCCCGGGACAGGGATACTATGGCTACACCTTC
J gene: TRBJ2-3; V gene: TRBV7-6; CDR3 length: 16; D gene: TRBD2; clone size: -; CDR3 protein: CASSLGGGSSADTQYF; CDR3 DNA: TGTGCCAGCAGCTTAGGGGGCGGGAGTTCGGCAGATACGCAGTATTTT
J gene: TRBJ1-1; V gene: TRBV12-3/TRBV12-4; CDR3 length: 13; D gene: TRBD1; clone size: -; CDR3 protein: CASSSPNRGQAFF; CDR3 DNA: TGTGCCAGCAGCAGCCCGAACAGGGGGCAGGCTTTCTTT
J gene: TRBJ2-1; V gene: TRBV6-2/TRBV6-3; CDR3 length: 16; D gene: -; clone size: -; CDR3 protein: CASSPNRLVGSLEQFF; CDR3 DNA: TGTGCCAGCAGCCCTAACAGATTAGTGGGATCTCTTGAGCAGTTCTTC
J gene: TRBJ1-5; V gene: TRBV20-1; CDR3 length: 13; D gene: -; clone size: -; CDR3 protein: CSANKGLDQPQHF; CDR3 DNA: TGCAGTGCGAACAAAGGGTTGGATCAGCCCCAGCATTTT